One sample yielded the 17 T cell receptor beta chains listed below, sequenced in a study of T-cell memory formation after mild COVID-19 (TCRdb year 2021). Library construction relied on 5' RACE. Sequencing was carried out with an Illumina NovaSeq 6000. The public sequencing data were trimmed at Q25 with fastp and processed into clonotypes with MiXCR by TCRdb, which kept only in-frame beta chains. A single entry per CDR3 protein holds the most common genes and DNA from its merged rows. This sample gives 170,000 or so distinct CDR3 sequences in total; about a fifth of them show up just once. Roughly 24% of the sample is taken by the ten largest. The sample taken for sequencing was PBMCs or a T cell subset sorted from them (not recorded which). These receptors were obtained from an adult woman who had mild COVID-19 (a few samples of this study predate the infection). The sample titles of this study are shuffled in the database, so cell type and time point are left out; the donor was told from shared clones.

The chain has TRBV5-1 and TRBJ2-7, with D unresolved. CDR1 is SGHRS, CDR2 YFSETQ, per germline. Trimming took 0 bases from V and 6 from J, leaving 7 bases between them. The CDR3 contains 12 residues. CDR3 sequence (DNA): TGCGCCAGCAGCTTGGGAACAGTCGAGCAGTACTTC. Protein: CASSLGTVEQYF.

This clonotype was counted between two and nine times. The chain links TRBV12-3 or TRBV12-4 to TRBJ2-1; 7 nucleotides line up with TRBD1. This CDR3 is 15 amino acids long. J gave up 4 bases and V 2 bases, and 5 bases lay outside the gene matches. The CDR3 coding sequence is TGTGCCAGCAGTTTATCGGCAGGGGGATACAATGAGCAGTTCTTC. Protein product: CASSLSAGGYNEQFF.

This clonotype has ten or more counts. This CDR3 is CSARNTRGTEAFF. In nucleotides, the CDR3 is TGCAGTGCTAGAAACACCAGGGGTACTGAAGCTTTCTTT. The chain uses TRBV20-1 and TRBJ1-1; D perhaps matches TRBD1 (6 bases). The CDR3 extends over 13 amino acids. The germline V and J ends were trimmed by 2 bases and 5 bases, with 12 bases remaining between them. Germline CDR1 is DFQATT and CDR2 is SNEGSKA (reference sequence).

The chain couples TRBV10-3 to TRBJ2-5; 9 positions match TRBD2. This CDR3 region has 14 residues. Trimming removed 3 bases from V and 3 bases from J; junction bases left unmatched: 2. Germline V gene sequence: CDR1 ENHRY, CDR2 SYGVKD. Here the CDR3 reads CAISESSGEETQYF. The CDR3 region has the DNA TGTGCCATCAGTGAATCTAGCGGGGAAGAGACCCAGTACTTC.

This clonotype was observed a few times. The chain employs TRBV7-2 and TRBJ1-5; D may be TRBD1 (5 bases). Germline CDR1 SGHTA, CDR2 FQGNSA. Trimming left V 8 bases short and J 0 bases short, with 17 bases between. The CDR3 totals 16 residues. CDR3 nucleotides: TGTGCCAGCCGGGGCGGGACGGATTATAGCAATCAGCCCCAGCATTTT. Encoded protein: CASRGGTDYSNQPQHF.

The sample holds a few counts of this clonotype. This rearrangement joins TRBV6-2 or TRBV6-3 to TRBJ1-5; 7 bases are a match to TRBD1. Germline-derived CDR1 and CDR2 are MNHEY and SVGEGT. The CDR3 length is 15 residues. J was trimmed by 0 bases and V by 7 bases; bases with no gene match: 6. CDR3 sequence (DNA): TGTGCCAGCAAAGGGGGCGCCTATAGCAATCAGCCCCAGCATTTT. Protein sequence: CASKGGAYSNQPQHF.

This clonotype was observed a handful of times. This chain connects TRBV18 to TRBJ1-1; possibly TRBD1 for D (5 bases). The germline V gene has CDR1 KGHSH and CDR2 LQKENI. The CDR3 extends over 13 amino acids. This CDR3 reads CKSVGDKGTEAFF. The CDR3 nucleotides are TGTAAAAGTGTGGGGGATAAGGGCACTGAAGCTTTCTTT.

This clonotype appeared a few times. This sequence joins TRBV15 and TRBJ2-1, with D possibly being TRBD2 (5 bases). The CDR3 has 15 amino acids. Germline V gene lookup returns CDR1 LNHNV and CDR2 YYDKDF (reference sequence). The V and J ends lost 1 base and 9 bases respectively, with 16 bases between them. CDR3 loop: CATSRVRTGLAEQFF. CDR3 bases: TGTGCCACCAGCAGAGTTCGTACTGGGCTAGCTGAGCAGTTCTTC.

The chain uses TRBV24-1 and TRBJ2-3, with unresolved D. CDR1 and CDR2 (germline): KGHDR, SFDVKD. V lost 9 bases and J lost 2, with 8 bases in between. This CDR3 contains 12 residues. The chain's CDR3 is CATGDATDTQYF. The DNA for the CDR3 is TGTGCCACCGGAGACGCCACAGATACGCAGTATTTT.

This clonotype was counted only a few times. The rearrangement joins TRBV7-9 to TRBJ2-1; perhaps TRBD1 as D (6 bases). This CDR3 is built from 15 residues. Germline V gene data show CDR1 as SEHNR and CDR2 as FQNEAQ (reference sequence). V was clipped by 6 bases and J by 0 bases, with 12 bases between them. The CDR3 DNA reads TGTGCCAGCAGGGCTACAGGGAGCTCCTACAATGAGCAGTTCTTC. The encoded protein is CASRATGSSYNEQFF. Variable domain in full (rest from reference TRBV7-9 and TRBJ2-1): DTGVSQNPRHKITKRGQNVTFRCDPISEHNRLYWYRQTLGQGPEFLTYFQNEAQLEKSRLLSDRFSAERPKGSFSTLEIQRTEQGDSAMYLCASRATGSSYNEQFFGPGTRLTVL.

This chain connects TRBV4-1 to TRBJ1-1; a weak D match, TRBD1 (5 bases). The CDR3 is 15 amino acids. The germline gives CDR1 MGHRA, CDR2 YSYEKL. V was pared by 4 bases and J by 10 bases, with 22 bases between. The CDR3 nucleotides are TGCGCCAGCAGCCCTAATTCTCCGGGGGAGAAGGGAGCTTTCTTT. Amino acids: CASSPNSPGEKGAFF.

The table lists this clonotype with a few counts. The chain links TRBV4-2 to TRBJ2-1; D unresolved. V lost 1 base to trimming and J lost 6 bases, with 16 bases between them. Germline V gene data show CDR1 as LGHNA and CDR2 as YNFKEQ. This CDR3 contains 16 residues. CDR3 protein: CASSQVGLVHRNEQFF. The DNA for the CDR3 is TGTGCCAGCAGCCAAGTTGGCCTAGTCCATCGCAATGAGCAGTTCTTC.

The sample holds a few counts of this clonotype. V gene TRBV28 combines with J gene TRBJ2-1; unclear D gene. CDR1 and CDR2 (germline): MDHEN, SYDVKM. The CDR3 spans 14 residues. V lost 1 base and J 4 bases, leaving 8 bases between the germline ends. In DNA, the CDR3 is TGTGCCAGCAGTTTATCTCTAGAGTACAATGAGCAGTTCTTC. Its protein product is CASSLSLEYNEQFF. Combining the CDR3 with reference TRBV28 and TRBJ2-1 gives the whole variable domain DVKVTQSSRYLVKRTGEKVFLECVQDMDHENMFWYRQDPGLGLRLIYFSYDVKMKEKGDIPEGYSVSREKKERFSLILESASTNQTSMYLCASSLSLEYNEQFFGPGTRLTVL.

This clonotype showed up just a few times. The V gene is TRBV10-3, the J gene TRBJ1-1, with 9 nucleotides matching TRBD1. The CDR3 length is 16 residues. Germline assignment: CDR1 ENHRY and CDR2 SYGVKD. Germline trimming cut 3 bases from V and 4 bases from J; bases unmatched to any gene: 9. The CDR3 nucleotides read TGTGCCATCAGTGACCCGGACAGGGGCCGGGGCACTGAAGCTTTCTTT. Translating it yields CAISDPDRGRGTEAFF.

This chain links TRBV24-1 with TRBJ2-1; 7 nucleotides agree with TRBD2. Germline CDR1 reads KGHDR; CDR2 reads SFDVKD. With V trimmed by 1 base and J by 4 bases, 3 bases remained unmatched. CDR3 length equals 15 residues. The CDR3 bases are TGTGCCACCAGTGATTTAAGCGGGGCGTACAATGAGCAGTTCTTC. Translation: CATSDLSGAYNEQFF.

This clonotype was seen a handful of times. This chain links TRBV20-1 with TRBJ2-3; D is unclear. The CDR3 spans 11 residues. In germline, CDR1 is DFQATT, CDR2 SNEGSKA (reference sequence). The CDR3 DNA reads TGCAGAGGCTCTAGCACAGATACGCAGTATTTT. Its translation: CRGSSTDTQYF.

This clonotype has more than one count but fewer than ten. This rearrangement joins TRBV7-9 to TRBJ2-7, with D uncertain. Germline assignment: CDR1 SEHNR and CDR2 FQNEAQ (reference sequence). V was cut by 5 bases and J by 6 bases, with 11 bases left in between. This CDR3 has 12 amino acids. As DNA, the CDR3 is TGTGCCAGCAGCCATATCCTGCCCGAGCAGTACTTC. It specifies CASSHILPEQYF.